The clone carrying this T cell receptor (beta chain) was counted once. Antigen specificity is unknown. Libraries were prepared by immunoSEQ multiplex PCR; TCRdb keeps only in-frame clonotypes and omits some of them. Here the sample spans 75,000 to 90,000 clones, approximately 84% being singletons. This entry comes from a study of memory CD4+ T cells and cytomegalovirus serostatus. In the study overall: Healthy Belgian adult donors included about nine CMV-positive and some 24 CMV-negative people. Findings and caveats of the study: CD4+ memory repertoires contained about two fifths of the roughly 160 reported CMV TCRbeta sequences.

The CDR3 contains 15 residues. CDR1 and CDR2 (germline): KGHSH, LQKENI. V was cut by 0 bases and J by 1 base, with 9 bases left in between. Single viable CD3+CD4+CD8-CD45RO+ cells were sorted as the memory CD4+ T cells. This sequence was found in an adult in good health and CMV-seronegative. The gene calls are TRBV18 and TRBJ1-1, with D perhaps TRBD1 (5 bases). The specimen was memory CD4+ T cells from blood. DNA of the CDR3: TGTGCCAGCTCACCACCTTATCAGGGGAACACTGAAGCTTTCTTT. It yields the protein CASSPPYQGNTEAFF.